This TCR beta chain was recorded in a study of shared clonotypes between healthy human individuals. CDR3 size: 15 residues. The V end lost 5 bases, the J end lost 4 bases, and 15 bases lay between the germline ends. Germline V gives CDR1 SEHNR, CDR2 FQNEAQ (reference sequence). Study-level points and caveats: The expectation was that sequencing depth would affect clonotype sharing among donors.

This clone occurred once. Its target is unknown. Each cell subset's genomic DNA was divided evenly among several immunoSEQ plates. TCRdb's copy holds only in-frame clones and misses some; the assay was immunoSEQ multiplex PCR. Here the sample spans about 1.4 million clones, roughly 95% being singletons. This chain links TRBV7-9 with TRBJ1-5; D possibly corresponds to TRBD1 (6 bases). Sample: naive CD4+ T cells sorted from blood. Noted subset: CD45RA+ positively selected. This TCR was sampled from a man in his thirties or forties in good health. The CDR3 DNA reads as TGTGCCAGCAGCCGAACTCGGACAGAAAATCAGCCCCAGCATTTT. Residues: CASSRTRTENQPQHF.